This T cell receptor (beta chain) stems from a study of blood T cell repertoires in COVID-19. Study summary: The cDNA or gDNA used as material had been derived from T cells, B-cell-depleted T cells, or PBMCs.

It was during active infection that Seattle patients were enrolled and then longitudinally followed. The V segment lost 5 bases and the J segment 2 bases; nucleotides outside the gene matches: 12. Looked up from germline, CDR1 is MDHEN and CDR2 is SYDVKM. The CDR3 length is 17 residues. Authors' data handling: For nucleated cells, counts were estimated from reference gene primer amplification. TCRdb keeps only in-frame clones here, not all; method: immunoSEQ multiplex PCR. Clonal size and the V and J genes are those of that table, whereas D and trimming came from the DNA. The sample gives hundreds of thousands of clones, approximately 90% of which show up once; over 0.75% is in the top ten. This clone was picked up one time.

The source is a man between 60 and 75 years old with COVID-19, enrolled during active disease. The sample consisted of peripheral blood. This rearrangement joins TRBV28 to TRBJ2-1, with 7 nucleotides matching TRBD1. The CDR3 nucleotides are TGTGCCAGCAGTCCCCCACAGGGGTCAACTGCCTACAATGAGCAGTTCTTC. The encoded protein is CASSPPQGSTAYNEQFF.